The clone carrying this TCR beta chain was seen many times. This CDR3 has 14 amino acids. With V trimmed by 5 bases and J by 7 bases, 3 bases remained unmatched. The V gene's germline CDR1 is SGHRS and CDR2 YFSETQ. The sample comes from a study of blood T cell repertoires in COVID-19. Study details: Spain, Italy and the United States supplied samples that represented acute and convalescent COVID-19. T cells, B-cell-depleted T cells, or PBMCs provided the cDNA or gDNA that served as material.

Original methodology: Using reference gene primer amplification, nucleated cell counts were estimated. Assay used: immunoSEQ multiplex PCR; TCRdb lists only in-frame clones, some missing. The V and J calls and clone size come from that table; D and trimming were worked out from the DNA. This table holds about 260,000 clones, 87% found once. This sequence was found in a woman between 35 and 50 years old who had recovered from COVID-19. The chain has TRBV5-1 and TRBJ1-6; TRBD1 agrees at 10 bases. The material sequenced was peripheral blood. CDR3 sequence reads: CASRWTGGNSPLHF. CDR3 sequence (DNA): TGCGCCAGCAGGTGGACAGGGGGGAATTCACCCCTCCACTTT.